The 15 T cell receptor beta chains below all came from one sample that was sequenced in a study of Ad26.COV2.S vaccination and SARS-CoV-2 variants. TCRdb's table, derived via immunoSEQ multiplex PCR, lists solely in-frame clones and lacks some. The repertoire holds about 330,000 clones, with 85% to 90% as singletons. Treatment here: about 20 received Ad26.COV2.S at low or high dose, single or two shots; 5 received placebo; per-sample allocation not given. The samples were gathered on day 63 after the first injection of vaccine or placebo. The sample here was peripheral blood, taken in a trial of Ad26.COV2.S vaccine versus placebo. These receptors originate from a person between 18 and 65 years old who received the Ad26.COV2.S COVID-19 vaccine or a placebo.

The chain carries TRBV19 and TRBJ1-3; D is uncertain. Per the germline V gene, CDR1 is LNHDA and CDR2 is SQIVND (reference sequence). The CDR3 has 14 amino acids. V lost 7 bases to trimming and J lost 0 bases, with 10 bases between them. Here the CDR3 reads CASNPTASGNTIYF. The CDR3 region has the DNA TGTGCCAGTAACCCGACTGCCTCTGGAAACACCATATATTTT. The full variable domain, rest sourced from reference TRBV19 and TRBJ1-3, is DGGITQSPKYLFRKEGQNVTLSCEQNLNHDAMYWYRQDPGQGLRLIYYSQIVNDFQKGDIAEGYSVSREKKESFPLTVTSAQKNPTAFYLCASNPTASGNTIYFGEGSWLTVV.

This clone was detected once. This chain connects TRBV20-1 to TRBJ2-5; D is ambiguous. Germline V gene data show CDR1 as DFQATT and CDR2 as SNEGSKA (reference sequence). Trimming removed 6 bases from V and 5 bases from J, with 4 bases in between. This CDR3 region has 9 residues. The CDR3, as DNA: TGCAGTGCGGGCGAGACCCAGTACTTC. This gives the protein CSAGETQYF.

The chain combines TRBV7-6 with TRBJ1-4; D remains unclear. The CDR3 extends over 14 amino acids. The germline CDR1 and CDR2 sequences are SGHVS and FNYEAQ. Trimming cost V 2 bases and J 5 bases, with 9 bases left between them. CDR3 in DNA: TGTGCCAGCAGCTTATGGACGGGCAATGAAAAACTGTTTTTT. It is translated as CASSLWTGNEKLFF.

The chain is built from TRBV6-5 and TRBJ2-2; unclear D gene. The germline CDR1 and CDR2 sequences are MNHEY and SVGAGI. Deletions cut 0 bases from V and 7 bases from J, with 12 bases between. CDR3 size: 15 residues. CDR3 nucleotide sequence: TGTGCCAGCAGTTACTCGGGTGTGAGGATCGGGGAGCTGTTTTTT. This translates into CASSYSGVRIGELFF.

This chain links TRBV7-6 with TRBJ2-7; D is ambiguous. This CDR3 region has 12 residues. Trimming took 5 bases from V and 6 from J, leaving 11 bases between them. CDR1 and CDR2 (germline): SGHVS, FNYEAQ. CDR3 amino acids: CASSAVLFEQYF. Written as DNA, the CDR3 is TGTGCCAGCAGCGCGGTCCTCTTCGAGCAGTACTTC.

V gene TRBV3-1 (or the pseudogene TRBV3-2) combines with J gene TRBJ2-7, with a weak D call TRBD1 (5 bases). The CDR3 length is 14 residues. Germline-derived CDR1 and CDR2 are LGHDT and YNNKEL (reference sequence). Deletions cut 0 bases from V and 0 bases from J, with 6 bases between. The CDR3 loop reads CASSQEGDSYEQYV. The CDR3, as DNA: TGTGCCAGCAGCCAAGAAGGGGACTCCTACGAGCAGTACGTC.

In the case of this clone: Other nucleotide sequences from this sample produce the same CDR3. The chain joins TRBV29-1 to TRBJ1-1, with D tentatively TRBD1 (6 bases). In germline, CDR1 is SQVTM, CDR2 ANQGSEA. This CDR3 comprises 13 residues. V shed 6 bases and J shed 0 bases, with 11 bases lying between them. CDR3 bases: TGCAGCGTCGCAGGGGTCATGAACACTGAAGCTTTCTTT. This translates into CSVAGVMNTEAFF.

The CDR3 protein is CASSQIAGGEPDEQYV. CDR3 DNA sequence: TGTGCCAGCAGCCAGATAGCGGGAGGGGAACCCGACGAGCAGTACGTC. The chain has TRBV28 and TRBJ2-7; 11 bases are shared with TRBD2. This CDR3 is 16 amino acids long. Unmatched junction bases numbered 12, after V lost 6 bases and J lost 5 bases. From germline, CDR1 is MDHEN and CDR2 SYDVKM.

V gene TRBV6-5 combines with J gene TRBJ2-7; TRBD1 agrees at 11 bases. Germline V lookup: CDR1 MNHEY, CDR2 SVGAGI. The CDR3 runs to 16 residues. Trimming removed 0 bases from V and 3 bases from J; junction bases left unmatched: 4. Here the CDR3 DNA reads TGTGCCAGCAGTTACTCTCCTGGGACAGGGGGCTACGAGCAGTACTTC. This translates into CASSYSPGTGGYEQYF.

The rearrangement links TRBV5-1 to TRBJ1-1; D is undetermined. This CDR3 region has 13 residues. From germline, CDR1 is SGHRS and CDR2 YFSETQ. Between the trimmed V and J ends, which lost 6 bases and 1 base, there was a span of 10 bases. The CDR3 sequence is CASTGPWNTEAFF. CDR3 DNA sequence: TGCGCCAGCACAGGACCCTGGAACACTGAAGCTTTCTTT.

CDR3 bases: TGTGCCAGCAGCTTCGCAGGGCTTGACGCCGCTCGACTTACCAAAAACATTCAGTACTTC. Protein: CASSFAGLDAARLTKNIQYF. The gene calls are TRBV7-8 and TRBJ2-4; TRBD1 might be the D (5 bases). Per germline, CDR1 SGHVS and CDR2 FQNEAQ. The CDR3 length is 20 residues. V lost 3 bases and J lost 2, with 26 bases in between. Looking up the rest from reference TRBV7-8 and TRBJ2-4 gives the full variable domain: GAGVSQSPRYKVAKRGQDVALRCDPISGHVSLFWYQQALGQGPEFLTYFQNEAQLDKSGLPSDRFFAERPEGSVSTLKIQRTQQEDSAVYLCASSFAGLDAARLTKNIQYFGAGTRLSVL.

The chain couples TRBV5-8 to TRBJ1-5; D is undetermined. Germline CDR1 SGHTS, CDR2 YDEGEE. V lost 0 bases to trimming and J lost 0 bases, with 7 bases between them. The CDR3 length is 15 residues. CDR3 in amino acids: CASSLGGSSNQPQHF. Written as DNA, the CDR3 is TGTGCCAGCAGCTTGGGCGGATCTAGCAATCAGCCCCAGCATTTT. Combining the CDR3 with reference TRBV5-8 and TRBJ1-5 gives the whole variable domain EAGVTQSPTHLIKTRGQQATLRCSPISGHTSVYWYQQALGLGLQFLLWYDEGEERNRGNFPPRFSGRQFPNYSSELNVNALELEDSALYLCASSLGGSSNQPQHFGDGTRLSIL.

CDR3 amino acids: CASSQGLVGITDTQYF. The CDR3 nucleotides read TGCGCCAGCAGCCAAGGACTAGTCGGTATTACAGATACGCAGTATTTT. The chain has TRBV4-1 and TRBJ2-3; maybe TRBD2 (6 bases). The CDR3 sequence is 16 residues long. Trimming took off 1 base at V and 3 bases at J, with 14 bases between the two ends. CDR1 and CDR2 (germline): MGHRA, YSYEKL.

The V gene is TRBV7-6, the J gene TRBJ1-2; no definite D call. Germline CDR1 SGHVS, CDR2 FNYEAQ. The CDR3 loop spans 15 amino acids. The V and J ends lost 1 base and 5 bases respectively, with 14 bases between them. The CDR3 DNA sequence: TGTGCCAGCAGCTTAGAGGGTGAGGATCTTTATGGCTACACCTTC. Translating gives CASSLEGEDLYGYTF.

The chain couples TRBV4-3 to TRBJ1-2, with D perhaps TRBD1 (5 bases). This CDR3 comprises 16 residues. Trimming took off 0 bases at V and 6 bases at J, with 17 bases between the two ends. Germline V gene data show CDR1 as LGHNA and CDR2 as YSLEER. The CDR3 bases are TGCGCCAGCAGCCAAGATATTCGGAGGGGCAGAGATGGCTACACCTTC. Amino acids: CASSQDIRRGRDGYTF.